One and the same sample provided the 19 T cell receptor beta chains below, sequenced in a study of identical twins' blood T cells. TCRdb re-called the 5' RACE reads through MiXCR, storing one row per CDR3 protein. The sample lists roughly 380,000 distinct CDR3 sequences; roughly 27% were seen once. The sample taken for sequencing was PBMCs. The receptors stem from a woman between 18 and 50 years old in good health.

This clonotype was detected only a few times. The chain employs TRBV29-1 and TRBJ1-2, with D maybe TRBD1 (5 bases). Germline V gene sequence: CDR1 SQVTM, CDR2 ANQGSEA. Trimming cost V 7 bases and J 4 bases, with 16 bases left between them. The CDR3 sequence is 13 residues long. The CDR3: CSASTGRLYGYTF. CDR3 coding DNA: TGCAGCGCATCAACGGGACGGCTCTATGGCTACACCTTC.

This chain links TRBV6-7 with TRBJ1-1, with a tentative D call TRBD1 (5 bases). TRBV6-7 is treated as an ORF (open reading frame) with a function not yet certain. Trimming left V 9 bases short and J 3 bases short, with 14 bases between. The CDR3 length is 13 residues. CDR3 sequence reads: CASFREGDTEAFF. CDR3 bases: TGTGCCAGTTTCAGGGAGGGAGACACTGAAGCTTTCTTT.

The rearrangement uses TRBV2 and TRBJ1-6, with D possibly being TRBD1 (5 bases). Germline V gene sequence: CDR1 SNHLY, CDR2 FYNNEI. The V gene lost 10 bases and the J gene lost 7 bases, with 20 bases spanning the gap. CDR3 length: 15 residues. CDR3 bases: TGTGCCACCCGGAAGTGGGGACCTTTGAATTCACCCCTCCACTTT. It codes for CATRKWGPLNSPLHF.

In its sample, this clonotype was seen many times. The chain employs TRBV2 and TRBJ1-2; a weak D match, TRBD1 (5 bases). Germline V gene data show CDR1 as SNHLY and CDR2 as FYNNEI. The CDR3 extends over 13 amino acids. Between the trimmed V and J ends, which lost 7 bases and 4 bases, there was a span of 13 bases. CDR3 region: CASNKDTGYGYTF. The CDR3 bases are TGTGCCAGCAACAAGGACACCGGCTATGGCTACACCTTC.

CDR3 DNA sequence: TGTGCCAGCAGTCACACAGGGACAGATACGCAGTATTTT. It encodes CASSHTGTDTQYF. V is TRBV12-3 or TRBV12-4 and J is TRBJ2-3; possible D gene TRBD1, 6 bases. CDR3 length: 13 amino acids. V shed 5 bases and J shed 3 bases, with 9 bases lying between them.

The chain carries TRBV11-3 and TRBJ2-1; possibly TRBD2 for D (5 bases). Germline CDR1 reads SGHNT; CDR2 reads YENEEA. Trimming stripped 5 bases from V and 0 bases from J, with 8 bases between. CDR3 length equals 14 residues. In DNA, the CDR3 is TGTGCCAGCAGCCGGGCGGGCTCCTACAATGAGCAGTTCTTC. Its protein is CASSRAGSYNEQFF.

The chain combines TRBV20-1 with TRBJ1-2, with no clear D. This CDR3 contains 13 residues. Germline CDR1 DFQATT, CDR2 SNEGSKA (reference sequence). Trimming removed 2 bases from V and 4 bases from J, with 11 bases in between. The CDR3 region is CSARPWRPYGYTF. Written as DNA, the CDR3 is TGCAGTGCTAGACCTTGGAGACCCTATGGCTACACCTTC.

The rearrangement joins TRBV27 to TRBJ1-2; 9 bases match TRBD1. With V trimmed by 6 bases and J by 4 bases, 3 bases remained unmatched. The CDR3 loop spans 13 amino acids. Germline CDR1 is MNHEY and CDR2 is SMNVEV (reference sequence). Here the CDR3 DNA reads TGTGCCAGCAGAAGGACAGGGGTCTATGGCTACACCTTC. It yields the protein CASRRTGVYGYTF.

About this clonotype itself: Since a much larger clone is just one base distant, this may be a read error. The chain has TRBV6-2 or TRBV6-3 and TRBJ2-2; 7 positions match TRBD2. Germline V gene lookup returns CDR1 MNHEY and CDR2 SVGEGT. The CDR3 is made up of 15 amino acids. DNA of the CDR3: TGTGTCAGCAGTTCCTCTAGCGGGAACACCGGGGAGCTGTTTTTT. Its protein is CVSSSSSGNTGELFF.

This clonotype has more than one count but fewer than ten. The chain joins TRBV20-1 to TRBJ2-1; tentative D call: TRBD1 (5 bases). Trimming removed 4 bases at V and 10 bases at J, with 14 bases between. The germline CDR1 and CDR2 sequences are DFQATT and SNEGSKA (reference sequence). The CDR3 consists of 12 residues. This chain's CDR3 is CSAKTSGQEQFF. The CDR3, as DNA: TGCAGTGCTAAGACCTCAGGGCAGGAGCAGTTCTTC.

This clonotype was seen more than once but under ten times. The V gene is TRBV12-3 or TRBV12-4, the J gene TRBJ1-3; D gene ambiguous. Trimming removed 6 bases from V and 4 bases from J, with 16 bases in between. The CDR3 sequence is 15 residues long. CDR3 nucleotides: TGTGCCAGCAGCCCGAGTTGGAGCGAAGGAAACACCATATATTTT. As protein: CASSPSWSEGNTIYF.

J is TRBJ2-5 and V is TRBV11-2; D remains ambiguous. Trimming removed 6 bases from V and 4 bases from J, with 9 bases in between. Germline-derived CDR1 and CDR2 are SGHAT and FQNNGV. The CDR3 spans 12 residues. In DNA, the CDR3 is TGTGCCAGCAGTCCTCCGGTAGAGACCCAGTACTTC. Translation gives CASSPPVETQYF.

Written as DNA, the CDR3 is TGTGCCAGCACGGTCTCGCGTCGAGTATGGAACACCATATATTTT. It codes for CASTVSRRVWNTIYF. The V call is TRBV2, the J call TRBJ1-3; D is unresolved. CDR1 is SNHLY and CDR2 is FYNNEI in the germline V gene. Trimming removed 7 bases from V and 7 bases from J, with 20 bases in between. This CDR3 has 15 amino acids.

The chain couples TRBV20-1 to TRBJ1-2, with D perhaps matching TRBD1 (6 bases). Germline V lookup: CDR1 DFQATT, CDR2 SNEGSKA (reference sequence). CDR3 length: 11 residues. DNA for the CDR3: TGCAGCGGTCAACAGGGAGATGGCTACACCTTC. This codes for CSGQQGDGYTF.

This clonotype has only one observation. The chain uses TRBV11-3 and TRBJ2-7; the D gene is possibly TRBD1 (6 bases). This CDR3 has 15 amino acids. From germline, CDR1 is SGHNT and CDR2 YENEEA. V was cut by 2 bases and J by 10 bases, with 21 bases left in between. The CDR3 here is CASSLSSGHPVAQYF. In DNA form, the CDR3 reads TGTGCCAGCAGCTTATCATCGGGACACCCGGTAGCACAGTACTTC.

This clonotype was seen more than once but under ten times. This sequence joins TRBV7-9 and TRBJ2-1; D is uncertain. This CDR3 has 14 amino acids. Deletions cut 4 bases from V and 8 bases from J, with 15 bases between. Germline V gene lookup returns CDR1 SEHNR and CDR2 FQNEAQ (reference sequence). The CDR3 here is CASSSTRVGYEQFF. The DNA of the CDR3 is TGTGCCAGCAGCTCGACCCGGGTTGGCTATGAGCAGTTCTTC.

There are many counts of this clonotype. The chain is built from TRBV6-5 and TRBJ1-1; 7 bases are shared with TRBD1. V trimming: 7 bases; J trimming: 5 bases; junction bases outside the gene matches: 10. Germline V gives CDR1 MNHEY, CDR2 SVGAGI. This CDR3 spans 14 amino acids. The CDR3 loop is CASNPSFRGTEAFF. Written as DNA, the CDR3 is TGTGCCAGCAATCCGTCCTTCAGGGGGACTGAAGCTTTCTTT.

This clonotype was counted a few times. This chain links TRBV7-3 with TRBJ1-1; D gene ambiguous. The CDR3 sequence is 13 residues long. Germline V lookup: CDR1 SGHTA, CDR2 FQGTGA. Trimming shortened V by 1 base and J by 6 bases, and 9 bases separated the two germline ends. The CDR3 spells CASSLNSVAEAFF. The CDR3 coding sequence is TGTGCCAGCAGCTTAAATTCGGTTGCTGAAGCTTTCTTT. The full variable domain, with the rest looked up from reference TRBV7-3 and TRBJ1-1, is GAGVSQTPSNKVTEKGKYVELRCDPISGHTALYWYRQSLGQGPEFLIYFQGTGAADDSGLPNDRFFAVRPEGSVSTLKIQRTERGDSAVYLCASSLNSVAEAFFGQGTRLTVV.

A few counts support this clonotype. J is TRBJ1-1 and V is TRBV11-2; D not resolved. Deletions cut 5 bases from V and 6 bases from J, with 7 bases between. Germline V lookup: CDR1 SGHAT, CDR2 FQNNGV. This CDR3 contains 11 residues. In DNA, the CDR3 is TGTGCCAGCAGCGTGTACCCTGAAGCTTTCTTT. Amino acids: CASSVYPEAFF.